This T cell receptor beta chain was documented in a study of OX40 agonist ivuxolimab in advanced cancers. Study summary: Three patients, one with hepatocellular carcinoma and two with cutaneous melanoma, responded partially. The study's findings and limits: Individuals who were partial responders at 0.1-3.0 mg/kg had clonal expansion that ranked among the lowest.

This clone was seen only once. The antigen remains undetermined. Using immunoSEQ multiplex PCR, the repertoire was profiled, and TCRdb retains in-frame clones only, with some absent. This sample has 45,000 to 65,000 clones, with over 60% found just once. The germline gives CDR1 MNHNS, CDR2 SASEGT. The CDR3 has 14 residues. V was cut by 6 bases and J by 4 bases, with 12 bases left in between. Systemic immunosuppression or a history of autoimmune disease excluded patients. Sequencing used CD4+ or CD8+ T cells sorted from blood, obtained in a trial of the OX40 agonist ivuxolimab. The chain links TRBV6-1 to TRBJ1-4, with D possibly matching TRBD1 (6 bases). The receptor comes from an adult with an advanced solid tumor such as melanoma, head and neck, liver or kidney cancer. The CDR3 sequence: CASREDSHNEKLFF. The CDR3 nucleotides read TGTGCCAGCAGGGAGGACAGCCATAATGAAAAACTGTTTTTT.